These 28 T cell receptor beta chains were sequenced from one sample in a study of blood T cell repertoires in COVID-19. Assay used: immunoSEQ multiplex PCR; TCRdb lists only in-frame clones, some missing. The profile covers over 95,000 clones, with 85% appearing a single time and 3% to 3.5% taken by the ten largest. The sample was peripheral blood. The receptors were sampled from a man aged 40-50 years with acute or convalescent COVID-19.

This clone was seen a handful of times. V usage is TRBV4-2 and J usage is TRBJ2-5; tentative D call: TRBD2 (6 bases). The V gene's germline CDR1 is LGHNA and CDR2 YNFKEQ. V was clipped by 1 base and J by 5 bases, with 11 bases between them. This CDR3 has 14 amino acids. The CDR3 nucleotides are TGTGCCAGCAGCCAAGGACTAGATGTGGAGACCCAGTACTTC. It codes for CASSQGLDVETQYF.

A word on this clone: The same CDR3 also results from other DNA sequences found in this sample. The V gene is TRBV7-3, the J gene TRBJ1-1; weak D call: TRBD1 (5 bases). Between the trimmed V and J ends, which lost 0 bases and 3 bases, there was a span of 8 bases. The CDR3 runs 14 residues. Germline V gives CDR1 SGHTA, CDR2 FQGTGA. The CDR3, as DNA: TGTGCCAGCAGCTTAACCGGGGGGGACACTGAAGCTTTCTTT. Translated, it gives CASSLTGGDTEAFF. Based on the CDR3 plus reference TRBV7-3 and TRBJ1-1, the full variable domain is GAGVSQTPSNKVTEKGKYVELRCDPISGHTALYWYRQSLGQGPEFLIYFQGTGAADDSGLPNDRFFAVRPEGSVSTLKIQRTERGDSAVYLCASSLTGGDTEAFFGQGTRLTVV.

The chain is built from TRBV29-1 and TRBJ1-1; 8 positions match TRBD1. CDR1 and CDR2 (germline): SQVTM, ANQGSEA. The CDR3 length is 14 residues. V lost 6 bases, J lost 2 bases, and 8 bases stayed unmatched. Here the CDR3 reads CSVGWDRRNTEAFF. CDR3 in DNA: TGCAGCGTCGGCTGGGACAGGCGTAACACTGAAGCTTTCTTT.

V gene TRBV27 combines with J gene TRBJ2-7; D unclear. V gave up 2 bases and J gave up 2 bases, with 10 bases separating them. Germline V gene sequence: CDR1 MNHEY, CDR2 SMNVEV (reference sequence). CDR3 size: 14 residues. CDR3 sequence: CASSLAPSAYEQYF. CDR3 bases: TGTGCCAGCAGTTTAGCCCCCTCGGCCTACGAGCAGTACTTC.

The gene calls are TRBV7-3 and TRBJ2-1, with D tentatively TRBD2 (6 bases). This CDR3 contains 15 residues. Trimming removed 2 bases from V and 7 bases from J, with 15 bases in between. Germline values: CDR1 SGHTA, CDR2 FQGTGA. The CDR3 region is CASSLAGTSLNEQFF. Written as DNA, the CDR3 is TGTGCCAGCAGCTTAGCCGGGACTTCCTTAAATGAGCAGTTCTTC.

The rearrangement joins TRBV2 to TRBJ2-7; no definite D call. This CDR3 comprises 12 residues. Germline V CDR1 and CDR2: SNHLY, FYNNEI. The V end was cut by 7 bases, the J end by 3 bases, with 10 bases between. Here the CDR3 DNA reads TGTGCCAGCAACGACATAAACTACGAGCAGTACTTC. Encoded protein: CASNDINYEQYF.

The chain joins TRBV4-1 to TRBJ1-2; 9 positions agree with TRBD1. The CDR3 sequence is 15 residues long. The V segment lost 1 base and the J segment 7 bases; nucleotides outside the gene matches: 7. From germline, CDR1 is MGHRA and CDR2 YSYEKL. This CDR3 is CASSQVDTGGAGYTF. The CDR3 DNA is TGCGCCAGCAGCCAAGTTGATACAGGGGGCGCTGGCTACACCTTC.

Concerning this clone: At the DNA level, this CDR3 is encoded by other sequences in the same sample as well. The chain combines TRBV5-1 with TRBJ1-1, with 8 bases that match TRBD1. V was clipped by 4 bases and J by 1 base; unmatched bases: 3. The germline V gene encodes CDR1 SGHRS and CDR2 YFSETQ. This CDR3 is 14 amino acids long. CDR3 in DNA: TGCGCCAGCAGCGGACAGGGTGGGAACACTGAAGCTTTCTTT. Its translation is CASSGQGGNTEAFF.

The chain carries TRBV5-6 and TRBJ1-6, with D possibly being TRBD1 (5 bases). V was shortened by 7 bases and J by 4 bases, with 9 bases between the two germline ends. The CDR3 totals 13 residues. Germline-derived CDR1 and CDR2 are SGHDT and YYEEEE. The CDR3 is CASSTVYNSPLHF. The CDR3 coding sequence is TGTGCCAGCTCGACAGTTTATAATTCACCCCTCCACTTT.

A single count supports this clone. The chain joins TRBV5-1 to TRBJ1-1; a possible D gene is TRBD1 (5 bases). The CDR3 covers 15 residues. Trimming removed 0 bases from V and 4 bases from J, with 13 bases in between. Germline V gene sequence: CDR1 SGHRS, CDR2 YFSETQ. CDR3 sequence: CASSLGQGVRTEAFF. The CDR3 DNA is TGCGCCAGCAGCTTGGGGCAGGGCGTTCGCACTGAAGCTTTCTTT.

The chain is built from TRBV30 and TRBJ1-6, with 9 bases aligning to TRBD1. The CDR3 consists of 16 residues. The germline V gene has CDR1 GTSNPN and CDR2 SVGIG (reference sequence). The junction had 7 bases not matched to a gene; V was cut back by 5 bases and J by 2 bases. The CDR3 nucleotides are TGTGCCTGGGCCCTACAGGGGGCCCCCTATAATTCACCCCTCCACTTT. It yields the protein CAWALQGAPYNSPLHF.

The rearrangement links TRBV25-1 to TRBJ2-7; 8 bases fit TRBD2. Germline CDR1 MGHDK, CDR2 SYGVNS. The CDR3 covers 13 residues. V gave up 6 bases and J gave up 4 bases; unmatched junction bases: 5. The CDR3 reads CASSSGGGYEQYF. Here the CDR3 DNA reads TGTGCCAGCAGCAGCGGGGGTGGTTACGAGCAGTACTTC.

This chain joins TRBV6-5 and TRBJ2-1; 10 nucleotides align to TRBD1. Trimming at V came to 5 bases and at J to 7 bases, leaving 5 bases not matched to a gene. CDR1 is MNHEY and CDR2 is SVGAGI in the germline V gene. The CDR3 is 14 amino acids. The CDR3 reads CASSTWTGGNEQFF. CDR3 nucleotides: TGTGCCAGCAGTACATGGACAGGGGGGAATGAGCAGTTCTTC.

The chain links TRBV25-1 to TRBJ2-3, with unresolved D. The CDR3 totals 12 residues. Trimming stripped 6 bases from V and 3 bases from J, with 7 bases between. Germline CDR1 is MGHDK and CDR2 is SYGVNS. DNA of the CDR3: TGTGCCAGCAGACCGGGTACAGATACGCAGTATTTT. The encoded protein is CASRPGTDTQYF.

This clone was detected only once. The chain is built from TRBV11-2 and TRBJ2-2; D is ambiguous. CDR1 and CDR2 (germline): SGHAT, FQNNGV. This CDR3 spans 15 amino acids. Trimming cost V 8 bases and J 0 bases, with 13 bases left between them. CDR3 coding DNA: TGTGCCAGCGTAAGCCCTGGGCCGAACACCGGGGAGCTGTTTTTT. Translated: CASVSPGPNTGELFF. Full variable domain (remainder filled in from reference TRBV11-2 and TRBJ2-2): EAGVAQSPRYKIIEKRQSVAFWCNPISGHATLYWYQQILGQGPKLLIQFQNNGVVDDSQLPKDRFSAERLKGVDSTLKIQPAKLEDSAVYLCASVSPGPNTGELFFGEGSRLTVL.

CDR3: CASSESGGAGEQYF. CDR3 bases: TGTGCCAGTAGTGAGAGCGGGGGGGCGGGCGAGCAGTACTTC. This chain uses TRBV19 with TRBJ2-7, with 10 bases identical to TRBD2. CDR1 LNHDA and CDR2 SQIVND come from the germline V gene (reference sequence). After removal of 5 bases from V and 6 bases from J, the junction contained 7 bases not matched to a gene. The CDR3 has 14 amino acids.

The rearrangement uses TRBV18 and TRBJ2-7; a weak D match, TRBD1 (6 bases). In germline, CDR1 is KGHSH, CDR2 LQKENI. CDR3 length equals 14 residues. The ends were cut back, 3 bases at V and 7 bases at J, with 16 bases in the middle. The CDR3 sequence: CASSPTTGLQEQYF. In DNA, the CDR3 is TGTGCCAGCTCACCTACGACAGGACTCCAAGAGCAGTACTTC.

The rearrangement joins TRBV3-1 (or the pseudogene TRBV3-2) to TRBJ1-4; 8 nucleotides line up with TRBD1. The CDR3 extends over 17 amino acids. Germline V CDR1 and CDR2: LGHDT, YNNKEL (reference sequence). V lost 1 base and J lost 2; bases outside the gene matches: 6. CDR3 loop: CASSQARTGPTNEKLFF. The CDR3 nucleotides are TGTGCCAGCAGCCAAGCCCGGACAGGGCCGACTAATGAAAAACTGTTTTTT.

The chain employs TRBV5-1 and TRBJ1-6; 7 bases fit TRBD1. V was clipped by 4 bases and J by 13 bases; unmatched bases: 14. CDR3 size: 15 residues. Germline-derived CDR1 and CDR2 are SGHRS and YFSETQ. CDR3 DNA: TGCGCCAGCAGCCAGGGGGACAGCCCGACCGCCCCCCTCCACTTT. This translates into CASSQGDSPTAPLHF.

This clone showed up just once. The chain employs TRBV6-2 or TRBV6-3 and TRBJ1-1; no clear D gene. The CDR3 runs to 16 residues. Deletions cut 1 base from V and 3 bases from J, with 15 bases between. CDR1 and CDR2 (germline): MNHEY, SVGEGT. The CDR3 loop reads CASSYFRVPQYTEAFF. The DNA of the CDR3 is TGTGCCAGCAGTTACTTTCGTGTCCCACAGTACACTGAAGCTTTCTTT.

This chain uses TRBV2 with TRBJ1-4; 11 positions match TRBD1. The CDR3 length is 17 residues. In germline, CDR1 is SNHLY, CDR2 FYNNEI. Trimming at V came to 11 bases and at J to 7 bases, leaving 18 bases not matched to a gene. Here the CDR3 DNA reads TGTGCCGGACACCTCAATATCGGGACAGGGGGGGGTGAAAAACTGTTTTTT. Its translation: CAGHLNIGTGGGEKLFF.

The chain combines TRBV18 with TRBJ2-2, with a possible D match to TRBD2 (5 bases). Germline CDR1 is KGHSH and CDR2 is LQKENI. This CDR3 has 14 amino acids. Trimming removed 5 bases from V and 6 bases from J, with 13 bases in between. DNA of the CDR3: TGTGCCAGCTCAGAGCGTCTAGCCCCCGGGGAGCTGTTTTTT. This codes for CASSERLAPGELFF.

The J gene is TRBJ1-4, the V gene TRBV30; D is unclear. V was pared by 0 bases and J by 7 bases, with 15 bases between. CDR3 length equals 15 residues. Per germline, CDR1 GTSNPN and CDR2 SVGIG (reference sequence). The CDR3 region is CAWSVLAARGEKLFF. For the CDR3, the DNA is TGTGCCTGGAGTGTACTGGCAGCCAGAGGTGAAAAACTGTTTTTT.

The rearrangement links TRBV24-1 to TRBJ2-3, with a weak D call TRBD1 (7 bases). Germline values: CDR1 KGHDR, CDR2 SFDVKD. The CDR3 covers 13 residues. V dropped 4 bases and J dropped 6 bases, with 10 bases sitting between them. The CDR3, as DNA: TGTGCCACCAGTGAGGGGGGACAGGATACGCAGTATTTT. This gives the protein CATSEGGQDTQYF.

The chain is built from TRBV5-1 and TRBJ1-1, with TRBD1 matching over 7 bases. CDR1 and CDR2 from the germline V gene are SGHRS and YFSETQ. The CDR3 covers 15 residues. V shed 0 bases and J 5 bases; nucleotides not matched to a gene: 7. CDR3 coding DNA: TGCGCCAGCAGCTTGGGATGGGACAGTGGGACTGAAGCTTTCTTT. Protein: CASSLGWDSGTEAFF.

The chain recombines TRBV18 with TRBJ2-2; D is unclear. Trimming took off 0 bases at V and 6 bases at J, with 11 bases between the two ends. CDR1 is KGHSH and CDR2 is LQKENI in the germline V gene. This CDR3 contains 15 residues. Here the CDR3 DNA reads TGTGCCAGCTCACCACCATCAGAACAATCCGGGGAGCTGTTTTTT. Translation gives CASSPPSEQSGELFF.

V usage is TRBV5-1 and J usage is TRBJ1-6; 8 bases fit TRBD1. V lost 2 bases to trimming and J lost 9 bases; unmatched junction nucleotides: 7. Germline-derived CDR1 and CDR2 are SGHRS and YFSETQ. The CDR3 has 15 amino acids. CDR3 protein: CASSFTGQASSPLHF. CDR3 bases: TGCGCCAGCAGCTTTACGGGACAGGCGAGTTCACCCCTCCACTTT. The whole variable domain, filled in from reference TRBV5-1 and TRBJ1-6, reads KAGVTQTPRYLIKTRGQQVTLSCSPISGHRSVSWYQQTPGQGLQFLFEYFSETQRNKGNFPGRFSGRQFSNSRSEMNVSTLELGDSALYLCASSFTGQASSPLHFGNGTRLTVT.

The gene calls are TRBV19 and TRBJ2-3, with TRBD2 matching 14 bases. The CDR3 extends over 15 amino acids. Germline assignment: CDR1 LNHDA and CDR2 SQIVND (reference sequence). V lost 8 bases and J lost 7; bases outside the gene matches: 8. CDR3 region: CASQTSGGVVNTQYF. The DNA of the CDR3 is TGTGCCAGTCAGACTAGCGGGGGGGTTGTTAATACGCAGTATTTT.